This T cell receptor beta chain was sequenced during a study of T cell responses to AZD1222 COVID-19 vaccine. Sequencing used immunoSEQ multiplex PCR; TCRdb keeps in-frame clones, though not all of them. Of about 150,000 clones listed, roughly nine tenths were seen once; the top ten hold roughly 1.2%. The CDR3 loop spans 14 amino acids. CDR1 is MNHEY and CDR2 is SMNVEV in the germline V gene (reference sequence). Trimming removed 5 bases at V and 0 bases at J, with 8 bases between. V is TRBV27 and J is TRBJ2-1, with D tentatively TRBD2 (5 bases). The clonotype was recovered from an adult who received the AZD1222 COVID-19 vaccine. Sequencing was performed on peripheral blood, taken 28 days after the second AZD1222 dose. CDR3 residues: CASSKADSYNEQFF. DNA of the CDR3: TGTGCCAGCAGTAAAGCGGACTCCTACAATGAGCAGTTCTTC.